This T cell receptor beta chain derives from a study of cytomegalovirus exposure and HLA in healthy donors. Broader study findings: An ancestry cluster, one associated with Asian ancestry, reportedly showed fewer N-insertions than the approximately 700-donor mean in a later analysis. The study carried out a later analysis of TCR beta sequences. It associated approximately 15,000 of them with specific HLA alleles at a false discovery rate of 0.05.

For this clone: Its matching antigen is unknown.

PCR amplification relied on 60 Vbeta primers (plus 13 Jbeta primers). Assay used: immunoSEQ multiplex PCR; TCRdb lists only in-frame clones, some missing. The data contain more than 150,000 clones, 82% of them singletons. Trimming took off 7 bases at V and 3 bases at J, with 16 bases between the two ends. Germline assignment: CDR1 SGHTA and CDR2 FQGNSA. The CDR3 consists of 14 residues. The rearrangement links TRBV7-2 to TRBJ2-7; D may be TRBD2 (6 bases). The clonotype originates from a man aged 35 to 55 in good health and CMV-seronegative. Source material: PBMCs. CDR3 in DNA: TGTGCCAGCACCCCCGGAGGGCTGATCTACGAGCAGTACTTC. Translated: CASTPGGLIYEQYF. Filled out from reference TRBV7-2 and TRBJ2-7, the complete variable domain reads GAGVSQSPSNKVTEKGKDVELRCDPISGHTALYWYRQSLGQGLEFLIYFQGNSAPDKSGLPSDRFSAERTGGSVSTLTIQRTQQEDSAVYLCASTPGGLIYEQYFGPGTRLTVT.